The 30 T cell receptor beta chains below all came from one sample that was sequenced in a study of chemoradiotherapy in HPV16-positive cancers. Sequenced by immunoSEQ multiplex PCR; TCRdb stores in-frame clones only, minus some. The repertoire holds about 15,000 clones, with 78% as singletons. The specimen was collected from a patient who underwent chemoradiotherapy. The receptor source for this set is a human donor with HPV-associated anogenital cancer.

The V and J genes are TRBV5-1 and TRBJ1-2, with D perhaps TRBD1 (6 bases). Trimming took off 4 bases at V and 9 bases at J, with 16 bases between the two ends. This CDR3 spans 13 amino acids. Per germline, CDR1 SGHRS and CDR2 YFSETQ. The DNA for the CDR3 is TGCGCCAGCAGCGACACAGGGAACCCACGCTACACCTTC. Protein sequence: CASSDTGNPRYTF.

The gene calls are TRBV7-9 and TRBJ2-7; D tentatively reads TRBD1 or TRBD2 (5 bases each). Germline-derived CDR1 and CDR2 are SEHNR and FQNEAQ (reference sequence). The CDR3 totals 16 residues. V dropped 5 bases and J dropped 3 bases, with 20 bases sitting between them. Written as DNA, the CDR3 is TGTGCCAGCAGCCCAAGGGACGGAGGTGAACTCTACGAGCAGTACTTC. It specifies CASSPRDGGELYEQYF.

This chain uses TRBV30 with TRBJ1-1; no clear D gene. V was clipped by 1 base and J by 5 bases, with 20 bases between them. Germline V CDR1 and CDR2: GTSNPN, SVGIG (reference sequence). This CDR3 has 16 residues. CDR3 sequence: CAWSAHRVGRGTEAFF. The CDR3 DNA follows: TGTGCCTGGAGTGCCCACCGGGTTGGTCGTGGAACTGAAGCTTTCTTT. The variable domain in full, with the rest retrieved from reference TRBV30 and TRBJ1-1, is SQTIHQWPATLVQPVGSPLSLECTVEGTSNPNLYWYRQAAGRGLQLLFYSVGIGQISSEVPQNLSASRPQDRQFILSSKKLLLSDSGFYLCAWSAHRVGRGTEAFFGQGTRLTVV.

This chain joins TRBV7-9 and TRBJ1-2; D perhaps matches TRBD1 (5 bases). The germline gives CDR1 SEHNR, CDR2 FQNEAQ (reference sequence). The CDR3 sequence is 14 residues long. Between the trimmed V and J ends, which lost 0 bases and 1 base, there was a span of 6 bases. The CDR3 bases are TGTGCCAGCAGCTTAGCAGGGGTTAACTATGGCTACACCTTC. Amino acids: CASSLAGVNYGYTF.

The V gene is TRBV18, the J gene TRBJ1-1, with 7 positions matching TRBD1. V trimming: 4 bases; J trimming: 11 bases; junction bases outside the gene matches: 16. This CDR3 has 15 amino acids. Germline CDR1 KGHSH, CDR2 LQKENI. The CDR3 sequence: CASSLWTGDTDIAFF. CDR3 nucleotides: TGTGCCAGCTCACTATGGACAGGTGACACTGATATCGCTTTCTTT.

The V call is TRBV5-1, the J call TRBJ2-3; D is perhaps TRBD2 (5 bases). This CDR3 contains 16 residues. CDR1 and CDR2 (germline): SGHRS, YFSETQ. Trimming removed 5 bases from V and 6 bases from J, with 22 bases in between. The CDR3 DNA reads TGCGCCAGCAGGGCCGGGGTAACGTCCCCGCTGGATACGCAGTATTTT. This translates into CASRAGVTSPLDTQYF.

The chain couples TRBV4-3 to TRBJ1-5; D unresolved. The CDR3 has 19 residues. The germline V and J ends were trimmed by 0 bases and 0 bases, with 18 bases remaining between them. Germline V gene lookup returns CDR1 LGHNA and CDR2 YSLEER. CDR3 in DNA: TGCGCCAGCAGCCAAGATTGGACCGAGCCGGTTTATAGCAATCAGCCCCAGCATTTT. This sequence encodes CASSQDWTEPVYSNQPQHF.

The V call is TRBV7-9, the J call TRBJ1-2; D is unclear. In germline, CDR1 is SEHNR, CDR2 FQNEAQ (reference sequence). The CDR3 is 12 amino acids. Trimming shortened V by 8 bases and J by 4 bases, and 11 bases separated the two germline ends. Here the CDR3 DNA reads TGTGCCAGCGAGACCGACTCCTATGGCTACACCTTC. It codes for CASETDSYGYTF.

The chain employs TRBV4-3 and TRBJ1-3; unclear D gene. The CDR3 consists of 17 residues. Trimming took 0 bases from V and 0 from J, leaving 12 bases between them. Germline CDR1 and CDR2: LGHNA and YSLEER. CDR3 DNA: TGCGCCAGCAGCCAAGATTGGGCGACCCCCTCTGGAAACACCATATATTTT. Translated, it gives CASSQDWATPSGNTIYF.

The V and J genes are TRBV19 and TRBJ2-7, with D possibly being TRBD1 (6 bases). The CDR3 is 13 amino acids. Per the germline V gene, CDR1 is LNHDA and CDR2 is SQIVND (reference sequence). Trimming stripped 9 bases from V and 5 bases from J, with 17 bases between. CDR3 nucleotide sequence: TGTGCCAGCGAGTCAGGGGCCGGGCACGAGCAGTACTTC. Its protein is CASESGAGHEQYF.

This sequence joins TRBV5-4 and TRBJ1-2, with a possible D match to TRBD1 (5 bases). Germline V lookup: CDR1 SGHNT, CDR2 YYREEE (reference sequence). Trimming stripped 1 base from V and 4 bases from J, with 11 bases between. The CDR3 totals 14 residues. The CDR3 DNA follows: TGTGCCAGCAGCTTGCGGGGGTATAGCTATGGCTACACCTTC. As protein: CASSLRGYSYGYTF.

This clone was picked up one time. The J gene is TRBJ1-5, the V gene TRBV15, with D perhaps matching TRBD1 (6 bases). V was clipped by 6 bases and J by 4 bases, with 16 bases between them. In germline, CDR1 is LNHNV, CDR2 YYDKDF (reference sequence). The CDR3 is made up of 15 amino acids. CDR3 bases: TGTGCCACCAGGCTAGGGGGGAACGGAAATCAGCCCCAGCATTTT. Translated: CATRLGGNGNQPQHF. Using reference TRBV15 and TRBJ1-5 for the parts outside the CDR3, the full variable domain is DAMVIQNPRYQVTQFGKPVTLSCSQTLNHNVMYWYQQKSSQAPKLLFHYYDKDFNNEADTPDNFQSRRPNTSFCFLDIRSPGLGDTAMYLCATRLGGNGNQPQHFGDGTRLSIL.

CDR3 DNA sequence: TGTGCCACCGCAGTGGAGGGAGGAGGAAACACCATATATTTT. Encoded protein: CATAVEGGGNTIYF. This rearrangement joins TRBV28 to TRBJ1-3; no clear D gene. The CDR3 extends over 14 amino acids. The germline V gene encodes CDR1 MDHEN and CDR2 SYDVKM. The V gene lost 10 bases and the J gene lost 4 bases, with 17 bases spanning the gap.

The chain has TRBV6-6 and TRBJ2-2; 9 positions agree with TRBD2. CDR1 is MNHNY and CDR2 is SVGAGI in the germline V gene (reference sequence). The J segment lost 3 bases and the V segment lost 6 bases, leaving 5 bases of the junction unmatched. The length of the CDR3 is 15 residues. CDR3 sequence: CASRISGGHTGELFF. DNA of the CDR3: TGTGCCAGCAGAATTAGCGGGGGACACACCGGGGAGCTGTTTTTT.

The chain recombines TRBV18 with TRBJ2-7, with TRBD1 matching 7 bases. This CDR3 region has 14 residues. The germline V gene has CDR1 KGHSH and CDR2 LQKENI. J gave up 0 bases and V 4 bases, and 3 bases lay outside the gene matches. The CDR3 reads CASSQAGGSYEQYF. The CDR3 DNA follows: TGTGCCAGCTCACAAGCAGGGGGCTCCTACGAGCAGTACTTC.

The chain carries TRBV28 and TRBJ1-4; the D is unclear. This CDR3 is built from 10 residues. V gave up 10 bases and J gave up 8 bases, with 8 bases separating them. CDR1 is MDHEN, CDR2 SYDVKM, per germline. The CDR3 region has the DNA TGTGCCACCTGGAACGAAAAACTGTTTTTT. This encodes CATWNEKLFF.

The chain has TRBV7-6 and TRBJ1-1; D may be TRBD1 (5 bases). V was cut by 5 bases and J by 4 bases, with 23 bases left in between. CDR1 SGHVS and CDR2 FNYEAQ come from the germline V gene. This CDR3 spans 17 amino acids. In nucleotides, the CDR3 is TGTGCCAGCAGCCCCTCGGGGAGGGGATCTGGGAGCACTGAAGCTTTCTTT. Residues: CASSPSGRGSGSTEAFF.

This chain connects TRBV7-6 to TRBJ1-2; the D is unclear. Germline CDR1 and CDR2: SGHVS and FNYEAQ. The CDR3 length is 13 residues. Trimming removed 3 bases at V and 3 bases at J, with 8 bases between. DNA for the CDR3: TGTGCCAGCAGCTTGGGCAAGGACTATGGCTACACCTTC. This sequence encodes CASSLGKDYGYTF. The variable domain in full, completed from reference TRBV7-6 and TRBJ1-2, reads GAGVSQSPRYKVTKRGQDVALRCDPISGHVSLYWYRQALGQGPEFLTYFNYEAQQDKSGLPNDRFSAERPEGSISTLTIQRTEQRDSAMYRCASSLGKDYGYTFGSGTRLTVV.

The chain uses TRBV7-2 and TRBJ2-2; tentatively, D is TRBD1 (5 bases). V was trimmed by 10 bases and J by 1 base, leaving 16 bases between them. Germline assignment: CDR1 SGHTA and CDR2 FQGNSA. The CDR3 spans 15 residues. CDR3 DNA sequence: TGTGCCACTTTAGACAGACGGGTGAACACCGGGGAGCTGTTTTTT. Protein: CATLDRRVNTGELFF.

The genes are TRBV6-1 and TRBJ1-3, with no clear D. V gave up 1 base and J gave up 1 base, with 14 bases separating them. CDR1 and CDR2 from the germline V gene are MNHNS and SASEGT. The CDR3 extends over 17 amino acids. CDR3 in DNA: TGTGCCAGCAGTGAAGGTTTCCTTATGGGGTCTGGAAACACCATATATTTT. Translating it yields CASSEGFLMGSGNTIYF.

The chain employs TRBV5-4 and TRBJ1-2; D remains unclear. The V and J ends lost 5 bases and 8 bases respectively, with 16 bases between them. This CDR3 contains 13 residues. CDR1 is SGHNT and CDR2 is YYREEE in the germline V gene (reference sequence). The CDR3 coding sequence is TGTGCCAGCAGTTCCGACGGTATGATAGGCTACACCTTC. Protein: CASSSDGMIGYTF.

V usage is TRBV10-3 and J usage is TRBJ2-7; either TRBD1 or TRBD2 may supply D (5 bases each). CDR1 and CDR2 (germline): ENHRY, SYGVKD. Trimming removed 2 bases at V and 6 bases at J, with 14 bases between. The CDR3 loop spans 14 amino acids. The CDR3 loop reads CAISEQAVGAEQYF. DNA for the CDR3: TGTGCCATCAGTGAGCAAGCGGTAGGGGCCGAGCAGTACTTC.

The DNA for the CDR3 is TGTGCCAGCAGTGACTCCACCTCCTACAATGAGCAGTTCTTC. It yields the protein CASSDSTSYNEQFF. The chain joins TRBV2 to TRBJ2-1; D not resolved. The CDR3 runs to 14 residues. V was clipped by 3 bases and J by 0 bases, with 6 bases between them. Germline CDR1 SNHLY, CDR2 FYNNEI.

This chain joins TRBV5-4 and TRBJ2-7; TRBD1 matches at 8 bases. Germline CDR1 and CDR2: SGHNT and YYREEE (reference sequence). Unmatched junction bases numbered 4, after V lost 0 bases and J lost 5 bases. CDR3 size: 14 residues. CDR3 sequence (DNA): TGTGCCAGCAGCTTGGTGCAGGGGGCCCACGAGCAGTACTTC. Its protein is CASSLVQGAHEQYF.

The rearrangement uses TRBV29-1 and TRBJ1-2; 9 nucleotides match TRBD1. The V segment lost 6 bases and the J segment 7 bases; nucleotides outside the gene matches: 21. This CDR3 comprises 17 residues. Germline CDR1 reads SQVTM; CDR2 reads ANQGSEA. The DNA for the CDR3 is TGCAGCGTCTCCTCCGGGACAGGGCCCTCCCCTGCGGGTGGCTACACCTTC. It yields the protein CSVSSGTGPSPAGGYTF.

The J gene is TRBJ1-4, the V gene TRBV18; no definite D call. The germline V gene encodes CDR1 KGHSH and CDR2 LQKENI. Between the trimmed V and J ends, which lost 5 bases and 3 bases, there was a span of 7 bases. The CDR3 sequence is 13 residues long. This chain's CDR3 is CASSRDANEKLFF. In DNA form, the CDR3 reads TGTGCCAGCTCAAGAGATGCTAATGAAAAACTGTTTTTT.

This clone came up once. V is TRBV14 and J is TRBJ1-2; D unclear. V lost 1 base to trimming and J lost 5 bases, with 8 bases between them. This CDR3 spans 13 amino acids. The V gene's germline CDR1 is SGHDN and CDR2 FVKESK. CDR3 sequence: CASSQVTGYGYTF. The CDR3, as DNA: TGTGCCAGCAGCCAAGTGACTGGATATGGCTACACCTTC.

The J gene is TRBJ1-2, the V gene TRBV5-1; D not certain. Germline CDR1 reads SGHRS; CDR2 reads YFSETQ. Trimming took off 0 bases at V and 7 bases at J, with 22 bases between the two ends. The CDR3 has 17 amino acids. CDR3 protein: CASSLVVEASLGPGYTF. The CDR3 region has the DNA TGCGCCAGCAGCTTGGTTGTCGAGGCTTCCCTAGGGCCTGGCTACACCTTC.

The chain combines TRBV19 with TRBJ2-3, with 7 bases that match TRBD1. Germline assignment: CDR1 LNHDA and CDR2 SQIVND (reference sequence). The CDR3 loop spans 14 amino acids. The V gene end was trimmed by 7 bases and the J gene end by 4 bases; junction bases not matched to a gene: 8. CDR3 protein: CASKRRQGADTQYF. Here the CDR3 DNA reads TGTGCCAGTAAGCGAAGACAGGGTGCAGATACGCAGTATTTT.

The CDR3 DNA reads TGTGCCAGCGGGACAGCGTACTCCTACGAGCAGTACTTC. This encodes CASGTAYSYEQYF. The chain has TRBV28 and TRBJ2-7, with 7 nucleotides matching TRBD1. The V segment lost 8 bases and the J segment 0 bases; nucleotides outside the gene matches: 4. The length of the CDR3 is 13 residues. Germline lookup yields CDR1 MDHEN and CDR2 SYDVKM. The whole variable domain, filled in from reference TRBV28 and TRBJ2-7, reads DVKVTQSSRYLVKRTGEKVFLECVQDMDHENMFWYRQDPGLGLRLIYFSYDVKMKEKGDIPEGYSVSREKKERFSLILESASTNQTSMYLCASGTAYSYEQYFGPGTRLTVT.